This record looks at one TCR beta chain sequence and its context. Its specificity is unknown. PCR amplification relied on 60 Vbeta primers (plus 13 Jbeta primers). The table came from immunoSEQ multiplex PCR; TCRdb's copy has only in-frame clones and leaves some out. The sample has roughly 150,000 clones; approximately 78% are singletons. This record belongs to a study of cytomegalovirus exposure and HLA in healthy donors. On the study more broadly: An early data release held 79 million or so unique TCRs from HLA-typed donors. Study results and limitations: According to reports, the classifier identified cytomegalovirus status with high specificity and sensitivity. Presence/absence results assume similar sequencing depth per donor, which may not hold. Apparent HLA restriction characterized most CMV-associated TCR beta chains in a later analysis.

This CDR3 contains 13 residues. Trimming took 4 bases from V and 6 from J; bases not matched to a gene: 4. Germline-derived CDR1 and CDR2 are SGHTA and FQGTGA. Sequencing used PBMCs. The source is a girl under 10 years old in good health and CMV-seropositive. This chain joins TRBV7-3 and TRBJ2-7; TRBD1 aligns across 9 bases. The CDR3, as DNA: TGTGCCAGCAGCTCCTTGACAGGGGGCGAGCAGTACTTC. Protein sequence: CASSSLTGGEQYF.